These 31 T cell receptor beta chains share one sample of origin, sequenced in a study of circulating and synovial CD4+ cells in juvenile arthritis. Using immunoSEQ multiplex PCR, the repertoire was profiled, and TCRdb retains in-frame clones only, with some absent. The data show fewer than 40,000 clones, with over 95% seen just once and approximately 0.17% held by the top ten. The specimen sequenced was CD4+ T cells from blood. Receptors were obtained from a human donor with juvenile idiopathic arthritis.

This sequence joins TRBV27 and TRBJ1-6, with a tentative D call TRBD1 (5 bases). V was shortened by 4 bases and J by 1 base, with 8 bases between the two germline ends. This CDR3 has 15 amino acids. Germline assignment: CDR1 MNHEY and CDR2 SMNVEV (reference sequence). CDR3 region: CASSSKGSYNSPLHF. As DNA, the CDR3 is TGTGCCAGCAGTTCTAAGGGGTCCTATAATTCACCCCTCCACTTT.

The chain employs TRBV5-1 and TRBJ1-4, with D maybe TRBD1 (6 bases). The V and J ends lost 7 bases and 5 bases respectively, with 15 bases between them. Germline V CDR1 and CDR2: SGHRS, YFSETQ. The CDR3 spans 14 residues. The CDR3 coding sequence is TGCGCCAGCGCTGAGGGGGTACTCAATGAAAAACTGTTTTTT. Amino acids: CASAEGVLNEKLFF.

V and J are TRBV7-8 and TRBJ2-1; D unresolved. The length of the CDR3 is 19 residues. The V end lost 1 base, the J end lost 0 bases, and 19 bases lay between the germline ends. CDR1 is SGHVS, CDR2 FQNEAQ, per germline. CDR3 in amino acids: CASSLGAQQMISSYNEQFF. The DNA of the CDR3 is TGTGCCAGCAGCTTAGGCGCACAGCAGATGATCAGCTCCTACAATGAGCAGTTCTTC.

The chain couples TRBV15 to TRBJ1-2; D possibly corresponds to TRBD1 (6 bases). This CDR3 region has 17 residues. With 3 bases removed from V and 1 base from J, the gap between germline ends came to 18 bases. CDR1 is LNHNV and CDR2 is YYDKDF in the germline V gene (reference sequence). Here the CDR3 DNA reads TGTGCCACCAGCAGTGGGGCAGGGGCCGCAAATAACTATGGCTACACCTTC. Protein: CATSSGAGAANNYGYTF. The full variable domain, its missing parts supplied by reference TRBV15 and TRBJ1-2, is DAMVIQNPRYQVTQFGKPVTLSCSQTLNHNVMYWYQQKSSQAPKLLFHYYDKDFNNEADTPDNFQSRRPNTSFCFLDIRSPGLGDTAMYLCATSSGAGAANNYGYTFGSGTRLTVV.

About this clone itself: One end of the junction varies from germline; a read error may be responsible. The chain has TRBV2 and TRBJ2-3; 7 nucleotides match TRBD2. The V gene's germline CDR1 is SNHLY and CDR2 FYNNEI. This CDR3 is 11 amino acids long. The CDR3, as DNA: TGTGCCAGCAGTGAAGCCGGGAGGACAAGGTTT. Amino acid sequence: CASSEAGRTRF.

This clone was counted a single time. As DNA, the CDR3 is TGTGCCACCAGCAGAGATTTACGGCGGGGGGCAAGAGATACGCAGTATTTT. Its translation: CATSRDLRRGARDTQYF. The V gene is TRBV15, the J gene TRBJ2-3; 8 nucleotides align to TRBD2. V lost 0 bases to trimming and J lost 5 bases; unmatched junction nucleotides: 10. CDR1 and CDR2 (germline): LNHNV, YYDKDF (reference sequence). CDR3 length: 17 amino acids.

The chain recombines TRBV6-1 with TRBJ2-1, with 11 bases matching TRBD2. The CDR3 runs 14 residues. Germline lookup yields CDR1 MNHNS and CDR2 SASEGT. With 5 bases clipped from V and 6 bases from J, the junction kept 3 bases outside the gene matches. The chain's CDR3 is CASSRTSGFNEQFF. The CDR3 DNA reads TGTGCCAGCAGTAGGACTAGCGGGTTCAATGAGCAGTTCTTC.

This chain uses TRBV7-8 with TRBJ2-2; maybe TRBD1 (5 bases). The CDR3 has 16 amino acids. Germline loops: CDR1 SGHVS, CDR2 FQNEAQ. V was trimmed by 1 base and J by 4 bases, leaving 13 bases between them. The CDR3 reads CASSLVLAGRTGELFF. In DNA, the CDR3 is TGTGCCAGCAGCTTAGTGTTGGCAGGGCGCACCGGGGAGCTGTTTTTT. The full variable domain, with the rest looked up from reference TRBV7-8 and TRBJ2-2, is GAGVSQSPRYKVAKRGQDVALRCDPISGHVSLFWYQQALGQGPEFLTYFQNEAQLDKSGLPSDRFFAERPEGSVSTLKIQRTQQEDSAVYLCASSLVLAGRTGELFFGEGSRLTVL.

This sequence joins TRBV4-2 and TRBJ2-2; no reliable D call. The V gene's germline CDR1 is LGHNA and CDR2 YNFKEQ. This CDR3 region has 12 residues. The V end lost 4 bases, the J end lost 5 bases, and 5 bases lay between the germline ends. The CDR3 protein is CASSLRTGELFF. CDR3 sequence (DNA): TGTGCCAGCAGCCTACGGACCGGGGAGCTGTTTTTT.

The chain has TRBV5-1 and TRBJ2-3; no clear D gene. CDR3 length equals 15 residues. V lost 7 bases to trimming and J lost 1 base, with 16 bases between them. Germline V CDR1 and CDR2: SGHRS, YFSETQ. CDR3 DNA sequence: TGCGCCAGCCAGCTTAATTTCGCGGGCACAGATACGCAGTATTTT. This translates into CASQLNFAGTDTQYF.

The CDR3 nucleotides are TGTGCCAGTAGGAAACTAGCGGGAGACCAAGAGACCCAGTACTTC. It specifies CASRKLAGDQETQYF. The chain couples TRBV19 to TRBJ2-5; 11 bases line up with TRBD2. Germline CDR1 is LNHDA and CDR2 is SQIVND (reference sequence). The CDR3 extends over 15 amino acids. V trimming: 6 bases; J trimming: 0 bases; junction bases outside the gene matches: 3. The entire variable domain, with the rest obtained from reference TRBV19 and TRBJ2-5, is as follows: DGGITQSPKYLFRKEGQNVTLSCEQNLNHDAMYWYRQDPGQGLRLIYYSQIVNDFQKGDIAEGYSVSREKKESFPLTVTSAQKNPTAFYLCASRKLAGDQETQYFGPGTRLLVL.

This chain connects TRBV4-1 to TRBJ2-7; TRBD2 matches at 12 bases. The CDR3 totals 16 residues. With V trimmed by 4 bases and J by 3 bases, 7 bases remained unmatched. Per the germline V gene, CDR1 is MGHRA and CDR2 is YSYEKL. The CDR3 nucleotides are TGCGCCAGCAGCCGCCCGACTAGCGGGGGAATCTACGAGCAGTACTTC. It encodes CASSRPTSGGIYEQYF.

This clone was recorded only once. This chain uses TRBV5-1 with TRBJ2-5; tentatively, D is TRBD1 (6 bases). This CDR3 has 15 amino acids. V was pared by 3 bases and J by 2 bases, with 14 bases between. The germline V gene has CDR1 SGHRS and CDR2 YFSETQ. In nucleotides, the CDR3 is TGCGCCAGCAGCTGGACGGGACAAGAACAAGAGACCCAGTACTTC. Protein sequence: CASSWTGQEQETQYF.

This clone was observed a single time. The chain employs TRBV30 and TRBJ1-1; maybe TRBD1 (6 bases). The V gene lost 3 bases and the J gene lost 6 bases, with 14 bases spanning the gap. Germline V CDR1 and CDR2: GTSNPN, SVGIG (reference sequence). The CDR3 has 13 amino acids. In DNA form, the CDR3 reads TGTGCCTGGAGCAGGACAGAGTTAGCTGAAGCTTTCTTT. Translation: CAWSRTELAEAFF.

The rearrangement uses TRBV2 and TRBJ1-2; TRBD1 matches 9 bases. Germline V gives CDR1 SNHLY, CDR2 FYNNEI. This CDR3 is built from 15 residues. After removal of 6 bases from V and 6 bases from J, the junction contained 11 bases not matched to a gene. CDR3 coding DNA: TGTGCCAGCAGGGGGGACAGGGTAAGGAGTCATGGCTACACCTTC. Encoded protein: CASRGDRVRSHGYTF.

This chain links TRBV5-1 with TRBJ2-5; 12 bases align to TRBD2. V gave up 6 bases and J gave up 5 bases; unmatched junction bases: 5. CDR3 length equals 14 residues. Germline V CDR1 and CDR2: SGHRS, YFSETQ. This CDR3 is CASNPLAGGETQYF. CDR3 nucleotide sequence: TGCGCCAGCAATCCCCTAGCGGGAGGGGAGACCCAGTACTTC.

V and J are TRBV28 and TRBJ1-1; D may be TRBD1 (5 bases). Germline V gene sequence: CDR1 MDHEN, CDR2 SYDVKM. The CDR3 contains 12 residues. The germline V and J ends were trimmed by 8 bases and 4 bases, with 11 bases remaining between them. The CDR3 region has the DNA TGTGCCAGCGGGGGGTTCGGCACTGAAGCTTTCTTT. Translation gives CASGGFGTEAFF.

The CDR3 DNA reads as TGCGCCAGCAGCGGCGGACTAGCGGGAGACACCGGGGAGCTGTTTTTT. Translated: CASSGGLAGDTGELFF. The V gene is TRBV5-1, the J gene TRBJ2-2; 13 bases line up with TRBD2. The CDR3 is made up of 16 amino acids. Germline CDR1 SGHRS, CDR2 YFSETQ. Germline trimming cut 4 bases from V and 3 bases from J; bases unmatched to any gene: 3.

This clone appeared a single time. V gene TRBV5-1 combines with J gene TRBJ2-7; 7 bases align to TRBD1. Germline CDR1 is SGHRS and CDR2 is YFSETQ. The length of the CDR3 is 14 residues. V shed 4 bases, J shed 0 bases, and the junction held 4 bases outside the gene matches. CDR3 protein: CASSRDSNSYEQYF. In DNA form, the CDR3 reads TGCGCCAGCAGCCGGGACAGTAACTCCTACGAGCAGTACTTC.

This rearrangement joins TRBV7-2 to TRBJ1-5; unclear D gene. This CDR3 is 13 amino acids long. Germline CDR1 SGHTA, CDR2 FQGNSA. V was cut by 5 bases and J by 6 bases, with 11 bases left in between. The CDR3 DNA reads TGTGCCAGCAGCGGTCGAGGGAGTCAGCCCCAGCATTTT. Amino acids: CASSGRGSQPQHF.

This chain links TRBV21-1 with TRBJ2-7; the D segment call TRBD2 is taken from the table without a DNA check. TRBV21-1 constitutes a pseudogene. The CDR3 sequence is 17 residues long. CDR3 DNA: TGTGCCAGCAGCCCGGAAAGAAAAAGCGGCAGTACCTACGAGCAGTACTTC. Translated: CASSPERKSGSTYEQYF.

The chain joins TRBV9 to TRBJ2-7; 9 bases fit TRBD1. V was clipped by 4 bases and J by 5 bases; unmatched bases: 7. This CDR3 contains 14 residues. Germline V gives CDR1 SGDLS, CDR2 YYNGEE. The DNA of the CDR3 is TGTGCCAGCAGCCAGACCGGGGACAGGGACGAGCAGTACTTC. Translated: CASSQTGDRDEQYF.

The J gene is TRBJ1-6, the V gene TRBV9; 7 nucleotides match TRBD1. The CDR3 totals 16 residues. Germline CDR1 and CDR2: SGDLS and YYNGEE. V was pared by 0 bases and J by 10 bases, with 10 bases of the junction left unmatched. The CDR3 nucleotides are TGTGCCAGCAGCGTAGAGGGGGTAGGGGGCCGGTCACCCCTCCACTTT. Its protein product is CASSVEGVGGRSPLHF.

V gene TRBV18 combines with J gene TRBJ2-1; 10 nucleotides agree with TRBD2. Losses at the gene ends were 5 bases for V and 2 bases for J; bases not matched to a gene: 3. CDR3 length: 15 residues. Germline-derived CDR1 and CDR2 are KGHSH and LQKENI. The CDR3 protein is CASSTTSGPYNEQFF. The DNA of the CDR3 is TGTGCCAGCTCAACGACTAGCGGGCCCTACAATGAGCAGTTCTTC.

The CDR3 DNA reads TGCGCCAGCAGCCAAGATATCTACAATGAGCAGTTCTTC. Amino acids: CASSQDIYNEQFF. The J gene is TRBJ2-1, the V gene TRBV4-1, with no clear D. V shed 0 bases and J shed 3 bases, with 3 bases lying between them. The CDR3 covers 13 residues. Germline lookup yields CDR1 MGHRA and CDR2 YSYEKL.

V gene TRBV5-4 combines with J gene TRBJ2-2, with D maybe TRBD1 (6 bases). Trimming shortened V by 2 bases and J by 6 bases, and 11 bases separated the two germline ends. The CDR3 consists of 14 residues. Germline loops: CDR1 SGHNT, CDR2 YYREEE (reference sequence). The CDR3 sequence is CASSFSKGAGELFF. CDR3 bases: TGTGCCAGCAGCTTTTCCAAGGGGGCCGGGGAGCTGTTTTTT. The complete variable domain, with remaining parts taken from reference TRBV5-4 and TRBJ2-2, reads ETGVTQSPTHLIKTRGQQVTLRCSSQSGHNTVSWYQQALGQGPQFIFQYYREEENGRGNFPPRFSGLQFPNYSSELNVNALELDDSALYLCASSFSKGAGELFFGEGSRLTVL.

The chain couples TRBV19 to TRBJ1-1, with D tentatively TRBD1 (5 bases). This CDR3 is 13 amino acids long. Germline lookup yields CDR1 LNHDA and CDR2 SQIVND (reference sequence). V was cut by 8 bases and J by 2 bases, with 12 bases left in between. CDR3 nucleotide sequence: TGTGCCAGTCGCAGGGTGGTCAACACTGAAGCTTTCTTT. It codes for CASRRVVNTEAFF. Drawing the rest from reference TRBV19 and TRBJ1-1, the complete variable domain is DGGITQSPKYLFRKEGQNVTLSCEQNLNHDAMYWYRQDPGQGLRLIYYSQIVNDFQKGDIAEGYSVSREKKESFPLTVTSAQKNPTAFYLCASRRVVNTEAFFGQGTRLTVV.

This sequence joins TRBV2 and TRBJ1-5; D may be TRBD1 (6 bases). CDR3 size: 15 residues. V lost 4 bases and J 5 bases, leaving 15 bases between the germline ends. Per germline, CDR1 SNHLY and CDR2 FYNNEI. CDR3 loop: CASSGLEQGDQPQHF. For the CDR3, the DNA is TGTGCCAGCAGTGGGTTGGAACAGGGTGATCAGCCCCAGCATTTT.

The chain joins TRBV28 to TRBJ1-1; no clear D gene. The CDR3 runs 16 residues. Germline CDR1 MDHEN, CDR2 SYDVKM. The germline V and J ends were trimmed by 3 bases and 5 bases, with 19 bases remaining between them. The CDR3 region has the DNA TGTGCCAGCAGTTTTGGACCGGTGTGGGGAGTTACTGAAGCTTTCTTT. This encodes CASSFGPVWGVTEAFF.

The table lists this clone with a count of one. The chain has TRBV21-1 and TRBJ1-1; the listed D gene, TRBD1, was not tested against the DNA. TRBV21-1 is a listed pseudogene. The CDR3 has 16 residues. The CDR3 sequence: CASSAQQGAGWTEAFF. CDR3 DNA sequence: TGTGCCAGCAGCGCACAACAGGGGGCCGGTTGGACTGAAGCTTTCTTT.

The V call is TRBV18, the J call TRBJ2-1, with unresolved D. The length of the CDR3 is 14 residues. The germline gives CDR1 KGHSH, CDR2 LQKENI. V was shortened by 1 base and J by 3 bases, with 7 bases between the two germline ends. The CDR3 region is CASSPQNSYNEQFF. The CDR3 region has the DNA TGTGCCAGCTCACCACAGAACAGCTACAATGAGCAGTTCTTC. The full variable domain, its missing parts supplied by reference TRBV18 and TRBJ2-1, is NAGVMQNPRHLVRRRGQEARLRCSPMKGHSHVYWYRQLPEEGLKFMVYLQKENIIDESGMPKERFSAEFPKEGPSILRIQQVVRGDSAAYFCASSPQNSYNEQFFGPGTRLTVL.